A single sample gave rise to the 15 T cell receptor beta chains below, sequenced in a study of T cells in Graves' hyperthyroidism and ophthalmopathy. Regions amplified from RNA transcripts were the TCR beta CDR3 regions. The HTBI primer set was used in a first-round RT-PCR of the TCR CDR3. MiXCR, run by TCRdb on the multiplex PCR reads, gives a single entry per CDR3 protein. The sample lists roughly 570,000 distinct CDR3 sequences, 15% to 19% occurring once. Input material: blood. The receptors come from a woman aged 25 to 39 with Graves' hyperthyroidism.

On this clonotype: A much larger clone lies a single base off, so this may be a read error. The V and J genes are TRBV2 and TRBJ2-7, with D perhaps matching TRBD2 (5 bases). Trimming shortened V by 11 bases and J by 6 bases, and 11 bases separated the two germline ends. Germline CDR1 SNHLY, CDR2 FYNNEI. The CDR3 spans 10 residues. The CDR3 is CAGMGSEQYF. Written as DNA, the CDR3 is TGTGCCGGCATGGGGAGCGAGCAGTACTTC. The complete variable domain, with remaining parts taken from reference TRBV2 and TRBJ2-7, reads EPEVTQTPSHQVTQMGQEVILRCVPISNHLYFYWYRQILGQKVEFLVSFYNNEISEKSEIFDDQFSVERPDGSNFTLKIRSTKLEDSAMYFCAGMGSEQYFGPGTRLTVT.

This clonotype was picked up many times. V and J are TRBV27 and TRBJ2-7; TRBD2 aligns across 7 bases. The CDR3 totals 16 residues. V shed 8 bases and J 2 bases; nucleotides not matched to a gene: 15. The germline V gene has CDR1 MNHEY and CDR2 SMNVEV (reference sequence). Here the CDR3 DNA reads TGTGCCAGCGCCGGGAGGAAGCTGCACATTCCCTACGAGCAGTACTTC. Amino acid sequence: CASAGRKLHIPYEQYF.

This clonotype came up many times. The DNA for the CDR3 is TGCAGTGCTAGAGATGCCGGGACCCCATACAATGAGCAGTTCTTC. As protein: CSARDAGTPYNEQFF. V and J are TRBV20-1 and TRBJ2-1; D may correspond to TRBD1 or TRBD2 (5 bases each). The CDR3 loop spans 15 amino acids. CDR1 is DFQATT and CDR2 is SNEGSKA in the germline V gene (reference sequence). Trimming removed 0 bases at V and 4 bases at J, with 13 bases between.

Remarks on this clonotype: A read error may explain this, as a much larger clone is one base away. The chain carries TRBV12-3 or TRBV12-4 and TRBJ1-4; TRBD1 might be the D (5 bases). With 6 bases removed from V and 3 bases from J, the gap between germline ends came to 11 bases. CDR3 length equals 14 residues. The CDR3 here is CASSWGRANEKLFF. The CDR3 region has the DNA TGTGCCAGCAGCTGGGGACGGGCTAATGAAAAACTGTTTTTT.

The rearrangement joins TRBV16 to TRBJ2-7; 15 nucleotides align to TRBD2. J gave up 5 bases and V 5 bases, and 4 bases lay outside the gene matches. The germline V gene has CDR1 KGHSY and CDR2 FQNENV. The CDR3 extends over 15 amino acids. Here the CDR3 DNA reads TGTGCCAGCAGCACCGGGACTAGCGGGAGGCACGAGCAGTACTTC. It yields the protein CASSTGTSGRHEQYF. The full variable domain, in which reference TRBV16 and TRBJ2-7 provide the parts outside the CDR3, is GEEVAQTPKHLVRGEGQKAKLYCAPIKGHSYVFWYQQVLKNEFKFLISFQNENVFDETGMPKERFSAKCLPNSPCSLEIQATKLEDSAVYFCASSTGTSGRHEQYFGPGTRLTVT.

This clonotype showed up many times. The chain recombines TRBV5-1 with TRBJ2-2, with no clear D. The CDR3 is 14 residues long. The germline gives CDR1 SGHRS, CDR2 YFSETQ. Deletions cut 0 bases from V and 3 bases from J, with 6 bases between. The CDR3 DNA is TGCGCCAGCAGCTTGGACGGACACACCGGGGAGCTGTTTTTT. Translated: CASSLDGHTGELFF. The full variable domain, with the rest looked up from reference TRBV5-1 and TRBJ2-2, is KAGVTQTPRYLIKTRGQQVTLSCSPISGHRSVSWYQQTPGQGLQFLFEYFSETQRNKGNFPGRFSGRQFSNSRSEMNVSTLELGDSALYLCASSLDGHTGELFFGEGSRLTVL.

Worth noting for this clonotype: This may stem from a read error, because a much larger clone lies one nucleotide away. V is TRBV7-9 and J is TRBJ2-3; 13 bases are shared with TRBD2. The germline gives CDR1 SEHNR, CDR2 FQNEAQ (reference sequence). Unmatched junction bases numbered 7, after V lost 5 bases and J lost 8 bases. The CDR3 has 15 residues. Here the CDR3 DNA reads TGTGCCAGCAGCAGAAGACTAGCGGGAGGAGGTACGCAGTATTTT. It specifies CASSRRLAGGGTQYF.

This clonotype was recorded at least ten times. This sequence joins TRBV27 and TRBJ2-7; D possibly uses TRBD1 or TRBD2 (5 bases each). Germline CDR1 and CDR2: MNHEY and SMNVEV (reference sequence). V lost 4 bases to trimming and J lost 0 bases, with 10 bases between them. This CDR3 is built from 14 residues. The CDR3 DNA follows: TGTGCCAGCAGTTGGGACGGGGACTCCTACGAGCAGTACTTC. Its translation is CASSWDGDSYEQYF.

In this sample, this clonotype turned up a few times. The CDR3 here is CASSWNGGPSQETQYF. CDR3 sequence (DNA): TGTGCCAGCAGCTGGAACGGCGGGCCCTCCCAAGAGACCCAGTACTTC. The chain uses TRBV7-9 and TRBJ2-5, with D perhaps matching TRBD2 (5 bases). Germline-derived CDR1 and CDR2 are SEHNR and FQNEAQ (reference sequence). The CDR3 totals 16 residues. V gave up 4 bases and J gave up 1 base, with 16 bases separating them.

This clonotype showed up many times. The chain employs TRBV28 and TRBJ1-1; 7 nucleotides match TRBD1. This CDR3 region has 12 residues. The V gene's germline CDR1 is MDHEN and CDR2 SYDVKM. V lost 6 bases, J lost 7 bases, and 5 bases stayed unmatched. The CDR3 spells CASRSTGVEAFF. Here the CDR3 DNA reads TGTGCCAGCAGATCCACAGGGGTTGAAGCTTTCTTT.

This clonotype was recorded at least ten times. CDR3 sequence: CAWSGYNEQFF. The DNA of the CDR3 is TGTGCCTGGAGTGGCTACAATGAGCAGTTCTTC. V gene TRBV30 combines with J gene TRBJ2-1; D gene unclear. CDR1 and CDR2 (germline): GTSNPN, SVGIG (reference sequence). V dropped 1 base and J dropped 3 bases, with 1 base sitting between them. The CDR3 has 11 amino acids.

This clonotype was observed many times. The chain recombines TRBV30 with TRBJ2-1, with D possibly TRBD2 on 5 matching bases. Trimming removed 2 bases from V and 9 bases from J, with 11 bases in between. There are 12 residues in the CDR3. CDR1 and CDR2 from the germline V gene are GTSNPN and SVGIG (reference sequence). The CDR3 DNA reads as TGTGCCTGGAGTAGAGGGTTGGGTGAGCAGTTCTTC. Translated, it gives CAWSRGLGEQFF.

This clonotype was found many times. The chain links TRBV7-9 to TRBJ2-1, with D unclear. V dropped 1 base and J dropped 10 bases, with 2 bases sitting between them. Germline CDR1 is SEHNR and CDR2 is FQNEAQ (reference sequence). The CDR3 length is 10 residues. This chain's CDR3 is CASSLEEQFF. The CDR3 DNA is TGTGCCAGCAGCTTAGAGGAGCAGTTCTTC.

There are many counts of this clonotype. The gene calls are TRBV27 and TRBJ2-1, with 7 positions matching TRBD2. The ends lost 3 bases at V and 0 bases at J; junction bases unmatched: 5. Germline CDR1 is MNHEY and CDR2 is SMNVEV (reference sequence). The CDR3 is made up of 16 amino acids. The CDR3 spells CASSFGREISYNEQFF. The CDR3 nucleotides read TGTGCCAGCAGTTTCGGGCGGGAGATCTCCTACAATGAGCAGTTCTTC.

This clonotype was picked up a small number of times. This chain connects TRBV9 to TRBJ2-7; TRBD1 matches at 7 bases. CDR1 SGDLS and CDR2 YYNGEE come from the germline V gene. The CDR3 has 15 amino acids. The V gene end was trimmed by 4 bases and the J gene end by 2 bases; junction bases not matched to a gene: 9. CDR3 sequence (DNA): TGTGCCAGCAGCCCCTTGACGGGACAGCCCTACGAGCAGTACTTC. Translated: CASSPLTGQPYEQYF.